The sequence of this T cell receptor beta chain was determined in a study of CD8+ T cells in alopecia areata. This clone was picked up one time. One end of the junction fails to match germline, which may point to a read error. Reverse transcribed after extraction, RNA yielded cDNA as the sequencing template. Generated by immunoSEQ multiplex PCR, the TCRdb table keeps only in-frame clones and is missing some. The data hold 150,000 to 250,000 clones, with 58% observed a single time. The CDR3 extends over 13 amino acids. Germline CDR1 SNHLY, CDR2 FYNNEI. Treatment described: oral pan-JAK inhibitor, 5-10 mg twice daily. Sampling of alopecia areata patients yielded lesional scalp punch biopsies as well as peripheral blood.

V is TRBV2 and J is TRBJ2-7; TRBD1 matches 7 bases. Material: CD4+ T cells sorted from blood, obtained at week 24, from a patient treated with tofacitinib. The receptor was isolated from a human donor with alopecia areata. CDR3 DNA: TGTGCCAGCAGAGCCGACCGGACAGGTCCCCCACCATTC. It specifies CASRADRTGPPPF.